This T cell receptor (beta chain) was documented in a study of T cells in Graves' hyperthyroidism and ophthalmopathy (dated by TCRdb to between 2018 and 2020). About the study as a whole: Peripheral blood samples were taken at the time of initial diagnosis, prior to any treatment. Following sampling, methimazole starting at 30 mg daily was given to hyperthyroidism patients, and high-dose intravenous methylprednisolone was given to ophthalmopathy patients. Thyroid tissue and blood T-cell repertoires from six or seven Graves' hyperthyroidism patients were also compared in the study. Whether ophthalmopathy could be predicted prospectively was tested in an independent validation cohort made up of about 18 hyperthyroidism patients plus 17 patients who later progressed to ophthalmopathy. According to the paper, TCR Vbeta CDR3 sequencing was carried out on 120 to 150 peripheral blood samples, which came from 40 to 45 ophthalmopathy, 75 to 80 hyperthyroidism and approximately 17 progressor patients. The roughly 91 discovery patients were randomly split 7:3 into training and test sets. A discovery cohort of approximately 100 patients, roughly 45 with Graves' ophthalmopathy and fewer than 65 with stable Graves' hyperthyroidism, was used to find distinguishing TCR V-J signatures. General study outcomes and caveats: Most expanded thyroid clonotypes (frequency above 0.001) were also detected in blood, a finding suggesting that blood repertoires may reflect thyroid immune responses. During validation, the model predicted progression to ophthalmopathy a median of around 6 months ahead of onset, with roughly 65% sensitivity and 72% to 80% specificity. Sample size was not statistically predetermined, and blinding of investigators to group allocation was not performed. A model built on a 13 V-J signature distinguished ophthalmopathy from stable hyperthyroidism, reaching about 89% sensitivity and approximately 83% specificity in cross-validation and 80%/75% in testing.

Worth noting for this clonotype: Its binding antigen is unknown. Qualities for individual bases were not recorded, and no much larger clone is one base off.

The hyperthyroidism patients were between 18 and 65 years old and newly diagnosed, with a disease duration of less than 2 months. Exclusion was applied to patients with uncontrolled infections, other autoimmune diseases, pregnancy or lactation. Clinical symptoms, serum thyroxine and TRAb, thyroid ultrasound, and orbital computed tomography formed the basis for the diagnoses. For progressor patients, blood was drawn at the first diagnosis of hyperthyroidism, before any ophthalmopathy symptoms had appeared. PBMCs were separated from roughly 9.3 ml of fresh peripheral blood using Ficoll-Paque density gradient centrifugation. Patients classed as progressors first received a Graves' hyperthyroidism diagnosis and then went on to develop ophthalmopathy during follow-up. Total RNA was extracted with Trizol reagent, and quality was checked on an Agilent 2100 Bioanalyzer. The TCR beta CDR3 regions were amplified from the RNA transcripts. A first-round RT-PCR of the TCR CDR3 used the HTBI primer set with the Qiagen OneStep RT-PCR kit. A second multiplex PCR round built the libraries, followed by size selection and purification. Sequencing of the libraries was done on an Illumina HiSeq2000 using paired-end 100 bp reads. The original methods were these. SOAPnuke was used to process the raw data, with reads discarded if the reads contained adapters or uncalled bases, had a mean Phred below 15, or lacked an exact constant-primer or identifier match. COPE v1.2.5 was used to merge high-quality paired reads, and clonotypes were defined as unique nucleotide sequences. MiTCR v1.1 was used to align the clonotypes against IMGT TRBV, TRBD and TRBJ reference segments. Analysis was restricted to V-J combinations with a frequency above 0.0001, which covered over 98% of repertoires. The TCS score was defined as F50 (clonal expansion) divided by E x V (chaos), with BLOSUM62-based TCRdist calculated between CDR3 peptides within each V-J. Welch's t-statistics and random forest reduced fewer than 550 V-J features to around 14, which were used in a naive Bayes classifier (R e1071). The public reads were reanalyzed by TCRdb: fastp trimming at Q25, MiXCR alignment, in-frame beta chains only. Rows with one shared CDR3 protein collapse into an entry with the most common genes and DNA. Here the V and J calls rest on TCRdb's processing, not on the authors' analysis. The sample contains around 380,000 distinct CDR3 sequences, roughly 14% of them found a single time. Less than 25% of the sample is held by the ten biggest clonotypes.

The germline V gene (reference sequence) yields LNHDA for CDR1 and SQIVND for CDR2. From the cysteine up to the phenylalanine, the CDR3 has a length of 16 residues. Only the CDR3 region is kept as DNA, spanning 48 bases read in frame from base 1. V is clipped by 7 bases and J by 4 bases, and the sequence between their germline boundaries is 22 bases long. The TCR was taken from a man aged 25-45 years with Graves' hyperthyroidism that later progressed to Graves' ophthalmopathy. Material: blood. The sequence is built from TRBV19 and TRBJ1-1; no D segment can be confidently identified. The nucleotide sequence reads as follows: TGTGCCAGTACCCAAGGAGGGAAGGGCTATGGCACTGAAGCTTTCTTT. It encodes CASTQGGKGYGTEAFF. When the CDR3 is completed using the reference TRBV19 and TRBJ1-1 genes on either side, the full variable domain is DGGITQSPKYLFRKEGQNVTLSCEQNLNHDAMYWYRQDPGQGLRLIYYSQIVNDFQKGDIAEGYSVSREKKESFPLTVTSAQKNPTAFYLCASTQGGKGYGTEAFFGQGTRLTVV.